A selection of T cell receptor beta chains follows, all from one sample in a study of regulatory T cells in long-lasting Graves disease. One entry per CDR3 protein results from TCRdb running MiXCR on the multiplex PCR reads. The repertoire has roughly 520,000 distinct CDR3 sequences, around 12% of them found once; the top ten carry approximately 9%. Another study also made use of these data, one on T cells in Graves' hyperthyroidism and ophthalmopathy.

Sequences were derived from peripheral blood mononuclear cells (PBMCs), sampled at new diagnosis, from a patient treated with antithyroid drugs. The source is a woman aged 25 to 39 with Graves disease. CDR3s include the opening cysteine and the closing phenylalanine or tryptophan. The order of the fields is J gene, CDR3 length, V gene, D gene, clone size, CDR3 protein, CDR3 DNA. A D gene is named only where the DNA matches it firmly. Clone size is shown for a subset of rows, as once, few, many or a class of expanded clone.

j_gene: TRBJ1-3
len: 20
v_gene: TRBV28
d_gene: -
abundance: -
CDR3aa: CASRTTPSSVILTSRNTIYF
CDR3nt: TGTGCCAGCAGAACAACACCTTCCTCGGTAATTTTGACGAGTCGAAACACCATATATTTT

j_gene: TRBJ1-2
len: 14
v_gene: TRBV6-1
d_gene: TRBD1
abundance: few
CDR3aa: CASSLQGSNYGYTF
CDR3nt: TGTGCCAGCAGTCTACAGGGGTCCAACTATGGCTACACCTTC

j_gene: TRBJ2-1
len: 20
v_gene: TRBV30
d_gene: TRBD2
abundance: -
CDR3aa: CAWSVGKWTSGGSSYNEQFF
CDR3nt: TGTGCCTGGAGTGTGGGGAAATGGACTAGCGGGGGGAGCTCCTACAATGAGCAGTTCTTC

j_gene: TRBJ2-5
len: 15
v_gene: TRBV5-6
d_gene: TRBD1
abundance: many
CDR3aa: CASREEGASRETQYF
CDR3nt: TGTGCCAGCAGAGAAGAGGGGGCATCGAGGGAGACCCAGTACTTC

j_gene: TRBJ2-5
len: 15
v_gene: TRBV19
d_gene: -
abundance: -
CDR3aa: CACRPFGAPVGTQYF
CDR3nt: TGTGCCTGTAGGCCTTTTGGAGCGCCCGTCGGGACCCAGTACTTC

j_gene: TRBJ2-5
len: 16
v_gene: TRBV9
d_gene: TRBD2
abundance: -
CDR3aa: CASSERGTSGQETQYF
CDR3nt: TGTGCCAGCAGCGAGCGGGGAACTAGCGGGCAAGAGACCCAGTACTTC

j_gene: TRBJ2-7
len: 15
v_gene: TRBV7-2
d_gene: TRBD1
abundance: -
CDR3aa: CASSLYGTASYEQYF
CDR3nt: TGTGCCAGCAGCCTATACGGGACAGCCTCCTACGAGCAGTACTTC

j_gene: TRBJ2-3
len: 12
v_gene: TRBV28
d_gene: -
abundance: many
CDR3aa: CACASRADTQYF
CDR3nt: TGTGCCTGCGCTAGTCGAGCAGATACGCAGTATTTT

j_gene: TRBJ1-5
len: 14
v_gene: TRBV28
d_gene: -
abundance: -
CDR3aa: CASTPGGRNQPQHF
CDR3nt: TGTGCCAGCACCCCGGGGGGGCGCAATCAGCCCCAGCATTTT

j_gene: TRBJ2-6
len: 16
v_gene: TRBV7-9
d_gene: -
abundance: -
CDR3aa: CASSLAGVSGANVLTF
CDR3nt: TGTGCCAGCAGCTTAGCGGGAGTTTCTGGGGCCAACGTCCTGACTTTC

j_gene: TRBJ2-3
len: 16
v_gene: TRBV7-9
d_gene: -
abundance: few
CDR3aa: CASSLASSESTDTQYF
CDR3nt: TGTGCCAGCAGCTTAGCGTCTAGCGAGAGCACAGATACGCAGTATTTT

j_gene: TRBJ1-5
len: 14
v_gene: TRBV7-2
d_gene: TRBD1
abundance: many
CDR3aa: CASSLAGGNQPQHF
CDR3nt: TGTGCCAGCAGTTTAGCAGGGGGAAATCAGCCCCAGCATTTT

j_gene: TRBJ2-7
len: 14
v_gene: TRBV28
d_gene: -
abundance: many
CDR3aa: CASRLAKDIYEQYF
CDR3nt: TGTGCCAGCAGACTAGCCAAGGACATCTACGAGCAGTACTTC

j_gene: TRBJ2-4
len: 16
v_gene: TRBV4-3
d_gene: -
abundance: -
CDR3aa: CASSQDLTGAKNIQYF
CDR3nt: TGCGCCAGCAGCCAAGACCTCACGGGGGCCAAAAACATTCAGTACTTC

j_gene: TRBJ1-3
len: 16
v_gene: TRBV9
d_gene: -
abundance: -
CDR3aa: CASSVDLGASGNTIYF
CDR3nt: TGTGCCAGCAGCGTAGATCTGGGCGCCTCTGGAAACACCATATATTTT

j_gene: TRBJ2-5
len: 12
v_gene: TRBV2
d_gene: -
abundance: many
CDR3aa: CASSEVPETQYF
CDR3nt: TGTGCCAGCAGTGAAGTCCCGGAGACCCAGTACTTC

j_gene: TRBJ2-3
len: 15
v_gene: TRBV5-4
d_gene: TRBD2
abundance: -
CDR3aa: CASSGLAGDTDTQYF
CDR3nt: TGTGCCAGCAGTGGACTAGCGGGGGACACAGATACGCAGTATTTT

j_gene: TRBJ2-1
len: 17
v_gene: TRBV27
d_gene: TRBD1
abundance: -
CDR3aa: CASSSFLRQGVSNEQFF
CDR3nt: TGTGCCAGCAGTTCTTTCCTTCGACAGGGGGTTTCGAATGAGCAGTTCTTC

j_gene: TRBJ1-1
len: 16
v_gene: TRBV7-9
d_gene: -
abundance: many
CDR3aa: CASSKTLASMNTEAFF
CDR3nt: TGTGCCAGCAGCAAAACCCTCGCTTCGATGAACACTGAAGCTTTCTTT

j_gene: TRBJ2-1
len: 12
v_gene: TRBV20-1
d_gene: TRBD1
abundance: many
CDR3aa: CSTRKGAGEQFF
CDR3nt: TGCAGTACTAGGAAGGGGGCAGGTGAGCAGTTCTTC

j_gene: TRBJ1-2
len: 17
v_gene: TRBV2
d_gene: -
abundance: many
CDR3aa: CASSEVRASSPRDGYTF
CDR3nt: TGTGCCAGCAGTGAAGTTCGGGCCTCGTCCCCCCGGGATGGCTACACCTTC

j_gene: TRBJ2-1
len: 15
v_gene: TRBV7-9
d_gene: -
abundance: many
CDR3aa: CASSSTEISSYEQFF
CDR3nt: TGTGCCAGCAGCTCAACTGAGATTAGCTCATATGAGCAGTTCTTC

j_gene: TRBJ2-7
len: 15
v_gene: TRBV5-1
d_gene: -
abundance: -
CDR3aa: CASSLLTASSYEQYF
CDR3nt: TGCGCCAGCAGCTTGCTCACGGCGAGCTCCTACGAGCAGTACTTC

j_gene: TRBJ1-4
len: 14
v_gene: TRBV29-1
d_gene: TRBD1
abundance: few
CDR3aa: CSVGPAGGDEKLFF
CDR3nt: TGCAGCGTTGGCCCCGCAGGGGGTGATGAAAAACTGTTTTTT

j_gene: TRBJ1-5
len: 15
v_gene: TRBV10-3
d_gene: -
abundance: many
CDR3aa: CAISAATTPDQPQHF
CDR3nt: TGTGCCATCAGTGCCGCGACAACGCCTGATCAGCCCCAGCATTTT

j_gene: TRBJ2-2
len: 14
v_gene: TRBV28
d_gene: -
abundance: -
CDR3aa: CASSLLSYTGELFF
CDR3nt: TGTGCCAGCAGTTTATTAAGCTACACCGGGGAGCTGTTTTTT

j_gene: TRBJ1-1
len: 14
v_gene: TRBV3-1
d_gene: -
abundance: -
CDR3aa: CASSHSTGFAEAFF
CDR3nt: TGTGCCAGCAGCCATTCCACAGGATTCGCTGAAGCTTTCTTT

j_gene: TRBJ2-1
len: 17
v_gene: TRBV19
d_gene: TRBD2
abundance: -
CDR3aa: CASSQGLAGILYNEQFF
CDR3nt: TGTGCCAGTAGTCAGGGACTAGCGGGGATTCTCTACAATGAGCAGTTCTTC

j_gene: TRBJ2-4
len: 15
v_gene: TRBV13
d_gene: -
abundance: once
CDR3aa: CASSNSRVPRDEQYF
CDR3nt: TGTGCCAGCAGCAATAGCCGGGTCCCACGCGATGAGCAGTACTTC

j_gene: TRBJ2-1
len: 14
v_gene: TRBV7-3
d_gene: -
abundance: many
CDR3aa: CASSQGLKGNEQFF
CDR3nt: TGTGCCAGCAGCCAGGGGTTGAAGGGGAATGAGCAGTTCTTC

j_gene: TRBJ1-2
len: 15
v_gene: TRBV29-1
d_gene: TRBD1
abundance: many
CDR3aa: CSASGGQGAIYGYTF
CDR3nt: TGCAGCGCCTCAGGGGGACAGGGGGCGATCTATGGCTACACCTTC

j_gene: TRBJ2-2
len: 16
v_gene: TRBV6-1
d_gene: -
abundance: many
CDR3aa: CASSPLRGRNTGELFF
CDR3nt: TGTGCCAGCAGTCCGTTAAGGGGAAGGAACACCGGGGAGCTGTTTTTT

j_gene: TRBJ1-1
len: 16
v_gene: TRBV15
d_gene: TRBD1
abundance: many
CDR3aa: CATSTSGTGAVEEAFF
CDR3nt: TGTGCCACCAGCACCTCCGGGACAGGGGCCGTTGAGGAAGCTTTCTTT

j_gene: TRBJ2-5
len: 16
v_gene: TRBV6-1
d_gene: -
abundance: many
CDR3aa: CASIIRFGAYQETQYF
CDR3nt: TGTGCCAGCATAATCCGCTTTGGCGCGTACCAAGAGACCCAGTACTTC

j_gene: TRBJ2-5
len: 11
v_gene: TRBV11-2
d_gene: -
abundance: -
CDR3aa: CASSGTKTQYF
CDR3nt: TGTGCCAGCAGCGGAACTAAGACCCAGTACTTC

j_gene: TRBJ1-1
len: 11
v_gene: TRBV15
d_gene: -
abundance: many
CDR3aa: CATSRAREAFF
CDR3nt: TGTGCCACCAGCAGAGCGCGGGAGGCTTTCTTT

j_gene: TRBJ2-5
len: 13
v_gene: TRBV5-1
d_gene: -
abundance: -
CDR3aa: CASSLPGFETQYF
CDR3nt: TGCGCCAGCAGCTTGCCGGGTTTTGAGACCCAGTACTTC

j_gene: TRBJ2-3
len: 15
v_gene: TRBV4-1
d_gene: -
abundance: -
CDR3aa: CASSPDPRSADTQYF
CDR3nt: TGCGCCAGCAGTCCGGACCCCCGCTCTGCAGATACGCAGTATTTT

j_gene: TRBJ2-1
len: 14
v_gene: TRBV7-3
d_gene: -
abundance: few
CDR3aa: CASSLTRGSGEQFF
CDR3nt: TGTGCCAGCAGCTTAACAAGGGGGTCGGGGGAGCAGTTCTTC